The rows below give T cell receptor beta chains drawn from one sample of a study of cytomegalovirus exposure and HLA in healthy donors. Profiling relied on immunoSEQ multiplex PCR, and the TCRdb table lists in-frame clones only, not all of them. The sample yields under 75,000 clones, approximately 96% seen once. Material: PBMCs. The receptors here all came from a woman aged 18-30 years in good health and CMV-seropositive. The CDR3 runs from the conserved cysteine through the conserved F or W. A D gene is named only where the DNA matches it firmly. Clone size is given for some rows only: seen once, a few or many times, or a class if the clone is expanded.

>NA|TRBJ2-3|TRBV27|NA
CASSLSRNADTQYF
TGTGCCAGCAGTTTATCGCGGAACGCAGATACGCAGTATTTT
>TRBD2|TRBJ2-7|TRBV4-2|NA
CASSQGSAGSFYEQYF
TGTGCCAGCAGCCAAGGATCAGCGGGATCGTTCTACGAGCAGTACTTC
>TRBD2|TRBJ2-1|TRBV28|NA
CASSLSGRGGNEQFF
TGTGCCAGCAGCCTTAGCGGGAGGGGCGGTAATGAGCAGTTCTTC
>NA|TRBJ2-5|TRBV6-6|NA
CASRDPGKTQYF
TGTGCCAGCAGGGATCCAGGGAAGACCCAGTACTTC
>NA|TRBJ2-7|TRBV19|NA
CASSIDRSSYEQYF
TGTGCCAGTAGTATAGATAGGAGCTCCTACGAGCAGTACTTC
>TRBD2|TRBJ2-3|TRBV2|NA
CASSGIGTSGTSTDTQYF
TGTGCCAGCAGTGGCATTGGGACTAGCGGGACTAGCACAGATACGCAGTATTTT
>NA|TRBJ1-1|TRBV4-2|NA
CASSQELMNTEAFF
TGTGCCAGCAGCCAAGAACTGATGAACACTGAAGCTTTCTTT
>TRBD2|TRBJ2-7|TRBV5-6|NA
CASSLNPAGGYEQYF
TGTGCCAGCAGCTTGAACCCAGCGGGGGGCTACGAGCAGTACTTC
>TRBD1|TRBJ2-1|TRBV6-5|NA
CASSYYSGQGYNEQFF
TGTGCCAGCAGTTACTACTCGGGACAGGGTTACAATGAGCAGTTCTTC
>NA|TRBJ2-7|TRBV28|NA
CASSLFGYEQYF
TGTGCCAGCAGTTTATTCGGGTACGAGCAGTACTTC
>NA|TRBJ2-7|TRBV6-1|NA
CASSEDWRNGNRRKYEQYF
TGTGCCAGCAGTGAAGATTGGAGGAACGGGAACAGAAGAAAGTACGAGCAGTACTTC
>NA|TRBJ2-5|TRBV4-1|NA
CASSQGTGFQETQYF
TGCGCCAGCAGCCAAGGGACGGGGTTCCAAGAGACCCAGTACTTC
>TRBD1|TRBJ1-2|TRBV9|NA
CASSETGGDGYTF
TGTGCCAGCAGCGAAACAGGGGGAGATGGCTACACCTTC
>TRBD2|TRBJ2-1|TRBV29-1|NA
CSAKGGLAGTAEQFF
TGCAGCGCCAAAGGTGGACTAGCGGGAACGGCTGAGCAGTTCTTC
>TRBD1|TRBJ1-5|TRBV6-6|NA
CASSYGTGSTQPQHF
TGTGCCAGCAGTTACGGGACAGGGAGCACGCAGCCCCAGCATTTT
>NA|TRBJ1-1|TRBV29-1|NA
CSVEDPRGGAFF
TGCAGCGTTGAAGATCCCAGGGGTGGAGCTTTCTTT
>NA|TRBJ2-1|TRBV11-2|NA
CASSLGVLRTDYNEQFF
TGTGCCAGCAGCCTCGGCGTCTTGAGGACAGACTACAATGAGCAGTTCTTC
>TRBD1|TRBJ2-5|TRBV6-1|NA
CASSEWGQGEGETQYF
TGTGCCAGCAGTGAATGGGGACAGGGGGAAGGAGAGACCCAGTACTTC
>NA|TRBJ2-6|TRBV19|NA
CASSTTRSGANVLTF
TGTGCCAGTAGTACCACACGCTCTGGGGCCAACGTCCTGACTTTC
>TRBD2|TRBJ2-7|TRBV5-4|NA
CASSLGGGSPYEQYF
TGTGCCAGCAGCTTGGGGGGCGGGAGTCCCTACGAGCAGTACTTC
>NA|TRBJ2-7|TRBV11-2|NA
CASSFSGGAYEQYF
TGTGCCAGCAGCTTCTCGGGTGGAGCCTACGAGCAGTACTTC
>TRBD1|TRBJ1-1|TRBV14|NA
CASSQAHRGGAEAFF
TGTGCCAGCAGCCAAGCCCACAGGGGAGGTGCTGAAGCTTTCTTT
>TRBD1|TRBJ1-1|TRBV29-1|NA
CSAGTGRTEAFF
TGCAGCGCTGGGACAGGGCGAACTGAAGCTTTCTTT
>NA|TRBJ2-6|TRBV19|NA
CASSIVQGSGANVLTF
TGTGCCAGTAGTATAGTTCAGGGGAGTGGGGCCAACGTCCTGACTTTC
>TRBD1|TRBJ2-3|TRBV13|NA
CASRTRGTGDTQYF
TGTGCCAGCAGGACCAGGGGGACGGGAGATACGCAGTATTTT
>TRBD1|TRBJ2-1|TRBV19|NA
CASSVGQAYNEQFF
TGTGCCAGTAGTGTGGGACAGGCCTACAATGAGCAGTTCTTC
>TRBD2|TRBJ2-1|TRBV5-1|NA
CASSLSGSKDNEQFF
TGCGCCAGCAGCTTGAGCGGGAGCAAGGACAATGAGCAGTTCTTC
>NA|TRBJ2-5|TRBV9|NA
CASSAQARVQETQYF
TGTGCCAGCAGCGCCCAGGCGCGGGTCCAAGAGACCCAGTACTTC
>NA|TRBJ2-1|TRBV23-1|NA
CASSHKGGTLNTVSEQFF
TGCGCCAGCAGTCATAAAGGAGGGACTCTCAATACGGTTAGTGAGCAGTTCTTC
>NA|TRBJ2-5|TRBV7-9|NA
CASSKTEEETQYF
TGTGCCAGCAGTAAAACGGAGGAAGAGACCCAGTACTTC
>NA|TRBJ1-1|TRBV11-2|NA
CASSLYIQGGTEAFF
TGTGCCAGCAGCCTCTACATCCAGGGTGGAACTGAAGCTTTCTTT
>NA|TRBJ2-5|TRBV10-3|NA
CAISALTAEETQYF
TGTGCCATCAGTGCCTTGACAGCAGAAGAGACCCAGTACTTC
>NA|TRBJ1-2|TRBV6-5|NA
CASSRTESNYGYTF
TGTGCCAGCAGCCGAACAGAGTCCAACTATGGCTACACCTTC
>TRBD2|TRBJ2-3|TRBV7-9|NA
CASSLLRASGKKDTQYF
TGTGCCAGCAGCTTACTTCGGGCTAGCGGGAAAAAAGATACGCAGTATTTT
>NA|TRBJ2-7|TRBV28|NA
CASSFGVLVSHEQYF
TGTGCCAGCAGTTTTGGGGTACTAGTTTCCCACGAGCAGTACTTC
>NA|TRBJ1-5|TRBV27|NA
CASSLEGLNQPQHF
TGTGCCAGCAGTTTGGAGGGGCTCAATCAGCCCCAGCATTTT
>TRBD1|TRBJ2-5|TRBV9|NA
CASSAGTGGPETQYF
TGTGCCAGCAGCGCGGGGACAGGGGGCCCGGAGACCCAGTACTTC
>NA|TRBJ2-3|TRBV5-1|NA
CASSLNALASDTQYF
TGCGCCAGCAGCTTGAACGCCCTAGCCTCAGATACGCAGTATTTT
>TRBD2|TRBJ2-2|TRBV2|NA
CASISLAGSSGELFF
TGTGCCAGCATCTCCTTAGCGGGTTCCTCCGGGGAGCTGTTTTTT
>NA|TRBJ2-3|TRBV28|NA
CASSFGYTQYF
TGTGCCAGCAGTTTCGGGTATACGCAGTATTTT
>TRBD2|TRBJ2-3|TRBV19|once
CASRILAGVPDTQYF
TGTGCCAGTAGGATACTAGCGGGAGTCCCAGATACGCAGTATTTT
>NA|TRBJ1-5|TRBV10-3|NA
CAISDRANQPQHF
TGTGCCATCAGTGACAGGGCCAATCAGCCCCAGCATTTT
>NA|TRBJ1-5|TRBV5-4|NA
CASSLQGSQPQHF
TGTGCCAGCAGCTTGCAGGGTTCTCAGCCCCAGCATTTT
>TRBD1|TRBJ1-1|TRBV27|NA
CASSFPGQAEAFF
TGTGCCAGCAGTTTCCCCGGACAGGCTGAAGCTTTCTTT
>NA|TRBJ2-1|TRBV28|NA
CASSFLYADSALLQVQFF
TGTGCCAGCAGTTTCTTATACGCCGACTCAGCCTTATTACAGGTTCAGTTCTTC
>NA|TRBJ2-5|TRBV7-2|NA
CASSLRLGEETQYF
TGTGCCAGCAGCCTTAGACTAGGCGAGGAGACCCAGTACTTC
>TRBD1|TRBJ1-2|TRBV9|NA
CASSPWTGGGGYTF
TGTGCCAGCAGCCCTTGGACAGGGGGGGGAGGCTACACCTTC
>NA|TRBJ1-1|TRBV11-1|NA
CASSPRRDTEAFF
TGTGCCAGCAGCCCGCGACGGGACACTGAAGCTTTCTTT
>TRBD1|TRBJ2-3|TRBV4-2|NA
CASSHTSRDRDTDTQYF
TGTGCCAGCAGCCACACCTCCCGGGACAGGGACACAGATACGCAGTATTTT
>TRBD1|TRBJ2-1|TRBV4-1|NA
CASSQVDRVMNEQFF
TGCGCCAGCAGCCAGGTAGACAGGGTGATGAATGAGCAGTTCTTC
>TRBD1|TRBJ2-5|TRBV5-4|NA
CASSARDSETQYF
TGTGCCAGCAGCGCCCGGGACAGTGAGACCCAGTACTTC